Listed below are T cell receptor beta chains from one sample, sequenced in a study of cytomegalovirus exposure and HLA in healthy donors. Sequencing used immunoSEQ multiplex PCR; TCRdb keeps in-frame clones, though not all of them. Among roughly 110,000 clones listed, roughly 74% were seen once. The sample comprised PBMCs. The receptors stem from a woman aged 30 to 39 in good health and CMV-seronegative. The CDR3 runs from the conserved cysteine through the conserved F or W. Fields, in order: D gene, V gene, J gene, clone size, CDR3 DNA, CDR3 protein. A D gene is named only where the DNA matches it firmly. Not every row has a clone size; where given, it reads once, few, many or a size class.

>TRBD2|TRBV5-1|TRBJ2-1|NA
TGCGCCAGCAGCTCGGAGGGTAGCGGGGAAGACGCCTACAATGAGCAGTTCTTC
CASSSEGSGEDAYNEQFF
>NA|TRBV7-2|TRBJ1-1|NA
TGTGCCAGCAGCTTAATCGGGTCCACTGAAGCTTTCTTT
CASSLIGSTEAFF
>TRBD1|TRBV5-1|TRBJ1-4|NA
TGCGCCAGCAGAGGGGACAGGGGCGAAAAACTGTTTTTT
CASRGDRGEKLFF
>TRBD1|TRBV4-3|TRBJ2-4|NA
TGCGCCAGCAGCCAAGTACGGGTGGGGACAGGGGATTTTCGGGGAAACATTCAGTACTTC
CASSQVRVGTGDFRGNIQYF
>NA|TRBV6-5|TRBJ1-2|NA
TGTGCCAGCAGGGTTCCCTTTAGCTATGGCTACACCTTC
CASRVPFSYGYTF
>NA|TRBV4-2|TRBJ2-5|NA
TGTGCCAGCAGCCCCATCCCTAGCGAAGAGACCCAGTACTTC
CASSPIPSEETQYF
>NA|TRBV30|TRBJ1-5|NA
TGTGCCTGGAGTGTACGGGGAAATCAGCCCCAGCATTTT
CAWSVRGNQPQHF
>NA|TRBV19|TRBJ1-1|NA
TGTGCCAGTAGTCTGTCTAACACTGAAGCTTTCTTT
CASSLSNTEAFF
>TRBD1|TRBV27|TRBJ1-2|NA
TGTGCCAGCAGTTTATCCCGAAGGCCAGGGGGCAGTGGCTACACCTTC
CASSLSRRPGGSGYTF
>TRBD2|TRBV5-1|TRBJ2-5|NA
TGCGCCAGCAGCACTGGACTAGCGGGAATCCAAGAGACCCAGTACTTC
CASSTGLAGIQETQYF
>NA|TRBV4-1|TRBJ1-4|once
TGCGCCAGCAGCCAAGGGACAGTTTCTAATGAAAAACTGTTTTTT
CASSQGTVSNEKLFF
>NA|TRBV27|TRBJ2-3|NA
TGTGCCGCCTCCGGGGGCACAGATACGCAGTATTTT
CAASGGTDTQYF
>NA|TRBV7-2|TRBJ2-7|NA
TGTGCCAGCAGCTTACAGAGGGCTTACGAGCAGTACTTC
CASSLQRAYEQYF
>NA|TRBV15|TRBJ1-2|NA
TGTGCCACCAGCAGAGATTATGAGCGGCAGGGGTATGGCTACACCTTC
CATSRDYERQGYGYTF
>NA|TRBV7-9|TRBJ1-1|NA
TGTGCCAGCAGCTTAGCGGACAGCACCACTGAAGCTTTCTTT
CASSLADSTTEAFF
>TRBD1|TRBV6-6|TRBJ1-2|NA
TGTGCCAGCAGTATGACCCAGGGGGACGGCTACACCTTC
CASSMTQGDGYTF
>TRBD2|TRBV6-1|TRBJ2-2|NA
TGTGCCAGCAGTGAAGGGGGGGGAGGGCGGACCGGGGAGCTGTTTTTT
CASSEGGGGRTGELFF
>NA|TRBV7-3|TRBJ2-1|once
TGTGCCAGCAGGGTCGGGGGAGAGGTTGAGCAGTTCTTC
CASRVGGEVEQFF
>NA|TRBV4-3|TRBJ2-1|NA
TGCGCCAGCAGCCACAGGGGTTACAATTACAATGAGCAGTTCTTC
CASSHRGYNYNEQFF
>TRBD1|TRBV7-2|TRBJ1-4|NA
TGTGCCAGCAGACCGGACAGGGTTGATGAAAAACTGTTTTTT
CASRPDRVDEKLFF
>TRBD2|TRBV9|TRBJ2-3|NA
TGTGCCAGCAGCGTAGGAAATAGCGGGAGCACAGATACGCAGTATTTT
CASSVGNSGSTDTQYF
>NA|TRBV9|TRBJ2-1|NA
TGTGCCAGCAGCCCCCGTGGTAGCGGAGTATACAATGAGCAGTTCTTC
CASSPRGSGVYNEQFF
>NA|TRBV5-1|TRBJ1-2|NA
TGCGCCAGCAGTAGGGAGGCCAACTATGGCTACACCTTC
CASSREANYGYTF
>NA|TRBV29-1|TRBJ2-1|NA
TGCAGCGTGTGCGGGACCCCTGGGGTCAATGAGCAGTTCTTC
CSVCGTPGVNEQFF